The 12 T cell receptor beta chains below all came from one sample that was sequenced in a study of cytomegalovirus exposure and HLA in healthy donors. A multiplex PCR was run with 60 Vbeta primers and 13 Jbeta primers. Measured with immunoSEQ multiplex PCR; TCRdb has only the in-frame clones, and not every one. This sample has around 150,000 clones, with nearly 80% found just once. What was sequenced was PBMCs. Every receptor here comes from a woman in her 40s in good health and CMV-seronegative.

This clone was seen only a few times. The genes are TRBV5-4 and TRBJ1-3; D call uncertain. Trimming removed 4 bases at V and 3 bases at J, with 5 bases between. The germline V gene has CDR1 SGHNT and CDR2 YYREEE (reference sequence). The CDR3 is 12 amino acids. Written as DNA, the CDR3 is TGTGCCAGCAGCCCCGGTGGAAACACCATATATTTT. Its translation is CASSPGGNTIYF.

The gene calls are TRBV5-4 and TRBJ2-7, with 9 bases identical to TRBD2. The CDR3 sequence is 18 residues long. Germline V CDR1 and CDR2: SGHNT, YYREEE (reference sequence). With 0 bases clipped from V and 1 base from J, the junction kept 11 bases outside the gene matches. Written as DNA, the CDR3 is TGTGCCAGCAGCTTGGCCCAGCGGCGGGGGGGCCTGTCCTACGAGCAGTACTTC. Residues: CASSLAQRRGGLSYEQYF.

The J gene is TRBJ2-5, the V gene TRBV7-9; 9 positions agree with TRBD1. J was trimmed by 2 bases and V by 2 bases; bases with no gene match: 3. The germline V gene has CDR1 SEHNR and CDR2 FQNEAQ (reference sequence). This CDR3 is built from 15 residues. The CDR3 bases are TGTGCCAGCAGCTTAAGGACAGGGGTTCAAGAGACCCAGTACTTC. Translating gives CASSLRTGVQETQYF.

The chain uses TRBV9 and TRBJ2-3; D is ambiguous. This CDR3 is built from 14 residues. V lost 1 base to trimming and J lost 4 bases, with 10 bases between them. Germline CDR1 and CDR2: SGDLS and YYNGEE. The CDR3 DNA reads TGTGCCAGCAGCGTAACACAGCAAGCAGATACGCAGTATTTT. Translating gives CASSVTQQADTQYF.

The rearrangement joins TRBV4-1 to TRBJ1-2; 9 bases are shared with TRBD1. The CDR3 extends over 15 amino acids. Germline CDR1 MGHRA, CDR2 YSYEKL. V shed 4 bases, J shed 7 bases, and the junction held 10 bases outside the gene matches. The CDR3 DNA is TGCGCCAGCAGCCCCCCGGGACAGGGTTTTTCTGGCTACACCTTC. Its protein is CASSPPGQGFSGYTF.

V is TRBV18 and J is TRBJ1-1, with 10 bases that match TRBD1. The germline V gene encodes CDR1 KGHSH and CDR2 LQKENI. The CDR3 has 13 residues. The V gene end was trimmed by 6 bases and the J gene end by 5 bases; junction bases not matched to a gene: 3. CDR3: CASSPDRGTEAFF. For the CDR3, the DNA is TGTGCCAGCTCGCCGGACAGGGGGACTGAAGCTTTCTTT.

V gene TRBV6-5 combines with J gene TRBJ1-5; no reliable D call. CDR3 length: 13 residues. Trimming stripped 2 bases from V and 3 bases from J, with 5 bases between. The germline V gene encodes CDR1 MNHEY and CDR2 SVGAGI. CDR3 nucleotides: TGTGCCAGCAGTTACGCCTACAATCAGCCCCAGCATTTT. Residues: CASSYAYNQPQHF.

The CDR3, as DNA: TGTGCCAGCAGTTACGTCGACTACACAGATACGCAGTATTTT. Translation: CASSYVDYTDTQYF. This chain joins TRBV6-6 and TRBJ2-3, with D possibly matching TRBD2 (5 bases). This CDR3 is 14 amino acids long. CDR1 MNHNY and CDR2 SVGAGI come from the germline V gene (reference sequence). Trimming cost V 2 bases and J 2 bases, with 8 bases left between them.

This clone was recorded a few times. The chain carries TRBV2 and TRBJ1-4; D gene unclear. This CDR3 region has 14 residues. Germline V gene data show CDR1 as SNHLY and CDR2 as FYNNEI. Between the trimmed V and J ends, which lost 3 bases and 8 bases, there was a span of 13 bases. CDR3 loop: CASSDFRGLEKLFF. The CDR3 bases are TGTGCCAGCAGTGATTTCCGGGGTTTGGAAAAACTGTTTTTT.

The rearrangement links TRBV25-1 to TRBJ1-1; 10 bases align to TRBD1. The V gene's germline CDR1 is MGHDK and CDR2 SYGVNS. Unmatched junction bases numbered 11, after V lost 2 bases and J lost 5 bases. The CDR3 is 17 residues long. CDR3 DNA: TGTGCCAGCAGTGAACCCACTCCGGGACAGGGGACAACTGAAGCTTTCTTT. Translation: CASSEPTPGQGTTEAFF.

CDR3 bases: TGCGCCAGCAGCTTGGTGGAGACAGGGATTTTTAGGGGAGAGACCCAGTACTTC. It codes for CASSLVETGIFRGETQYF. The rearrangement joins TRBV5-1 to TRBJ2-5; TRBD1 matches 7 bases. CDR3 length: 18 residues. V trimming: 0 bases; J trimming: 4 bases; junction bases outside the gene matches: 15. Germline V CDR1 and CDR2: SGHRS, YFSETQ.

The CDR3 reads CASMVGVGLNYGYTF. Written as DNA, the CDR3 is TGTGCCAGCATGGTAGGGGTAGGGCTAAACTATGGCTACACCTTC. The genes are TRBV6-5 and TRBJ1-2, with D perhaps TRBD1 (5 bases). Germline CDR1 and CDR2: MNHEY and SVGAGI. The CDR3 extends over 15 amino acids. Trimming left V 7 bases short and J 2 bases short, with 17 bases between.